Below, 19 T cell receptor beta chains from the same sample are listed, as sequenced in a study of T-cell memory formation after mild COVID-19. TCRdb re-analysed the 5' RACE reads in MiXCR, keeping a single row per CDR3 protein. The sample lists a few hundred thousand distinct CDR3 sequences, less than 25% occurring once. Sequencing was performed on PBMCs or a T cell subset sorted from them (not recorded which). The origin of the receptors is an adult woman who had mild COVID-19 (a few samples of this study predate the infection). Cell type and time point are not known.

This clonotype was seen more than once but under ten times. The chain is built from TRBV19 and TRBJ2-7, with D unresolved. V was cut by 7 bases and J by 7 bases, with 17 bases left in between. The CDR3 runs 13 residues. Germline values: CDR1 LNHDA, CDR2 SQIVND (reference sequence). CDR3 residues: CASTNDLIGEQYF. CDR3 DNA sequence: TGTGCCAGTACTAACGACCTAATTGGTGAGCAGTACTTC. Full variable domain (missing parts from reference TRBV19 and TRBJ2-7): DGGITQSPKYLFRKEGQNVTLSCEQNLNHDAMYWYRQDPGQGLRLIYYSQIVNDFQKGDIAEGYSVSREKKESFPLTVTSAQKNPTAFYLCASTNDLIGEQYFGPGTRLTVT.

The gene calls are TRBV6-6 and TRBJ2-5; D is ambiguous. The germline V gene encodes CDR1 MNHNY and CDR2 SVGAGI (reference sequence). The CDR3 sequence is 12 residues long. The V end was cut by 5 bases, the J end by 1 base, with 5 bases between. The chain's CDR3 is CASSRFQETQYF. As DNA, the CDR3 is TGTGCCAGCAGTCGTTTCCAAGAGACCCAGTACTTC.

This chain links TRBV5-1 with TRBJ1-1; weak D call: TRBD1 (5 bases). The ends were cut back, 4 bases at V and 0 bases at J, with 10 bases in the middle. The CDR3 is 14 amino acids. Per germline, CDR1 SGHRS and CDR2 YFSETQ. The CDR3 DNA reads as TGCGCCAGCAGCACCGGGACCGTGAACACTGAAGCTTTCTTT. Its translation is CASSTGTVNTEAFF.

The genes are TRBV11-2 and TRBJ2-1; 9 nucleotides align to TRBD2. The CDR3 is 17 residues long. Germline V CDR1 and CDR2: SGHAT, FQNNGV. J lost 6 bases, V lost 1 base, and 10 bases had no gene match. DNA for the CDR3: TGTGCCAGCAGCTTAGGCGCGACTAGCGGAGGGGGCAATGAGCAGTTCTTC. This encodes CASSLGATSGGGNEQFF.

In nucleotides, the CDR3 is TGTGCCAGCAGCCCGACCAGGACAGGGGACCACGAGCAGTACTTC. Translating it yields CASSPTRTGDHEQYF. The chain recombines TRBV7-9 with TRBJ2-7; 9 bases agree with TRBD1. The junction had 10 bases not matched to a gene; V was cut back by 5 bases and J by 5 bases. The CDR3 has 15 residues. Germline CDR1 SEHNR, CDR2 FQNEAQ (reference sequence).

V is TRBV9 and J is TRBJ2-3; 9 nucleotides agree with TRBD2. CDR1 SGDLS and CDR2 YYNGEE come from the germline V gene. With V trimmed by 0 bases and J by 4 bases, 3 bases remained unmatched. The CDR3 length is 15 residues. The CDR3 protein is CASSVDGGGADTQYF. Here the CDR3 DNA reads TGTGCCAGCAGCGTAGATGGCGGGGGGGCAGATACGCAGTATTTT. The variable domain in full, completed from reference TRBV9 and TRBJ2-3, reads DSGVTQTPKHLITATGQRVTLRCSPRSGDLSVYWYQQSLDQGLQFLIQYYNGEERAKGNILERFSAQQFPDLHSELNLSSLELGDSALYFCASSVDGGGADTQYFGPGTRLTVL.

The chain combines TRBV5-6 with TRBJ2-7, with 14 bases lining up with TRBD2. Germline loops: CDR1 SGHDT, CDR2 YYEEEE. The CDR3 runs to 18 residues. V lost 0 bases and J lost 2; bases outside the gene matches: 7. The CDR3 sequence is CASSLDGLAGGAPYEQYF. In DNA, the CDR3 is TGTGCCAGCAGCTTGGACGGACTAGCGGGAGGAGCCCCCTACGAGCAGTACTTC.

The J gene is TRBJ2-7, the V gene TRBV24-1; tentative D call: TRBD1 (5 bases). Trimming removed 2 bases at V and 6 bases at J, with 7 bases between. Germline V gives CDR1 KGHDR, CDR2 SFDVKD. The CDR3 sequence is 12 residues long. As DNA, the CDR3 is TGTGCCACCAGTGATTGGGGCCTCGAGCAGTACTTC. Amino acid sequence: CATSDWGLEQYF.

This clonotype has just a few counts. The chain links TRBV20-1 to TRBJ2-7; D is perhaps TRBD1 or TRBD2 (5 bases each). CDR3 length: 15 amino acids. Between the trimmed V and J ends, which lost 3 bases and 2 bases, there was a span of 17 bases. Germline CDR1 DFQATT, CDR2 SNEGSKA (reference sequence). The CDR3 here is CSASAHRDVTYEQYF. CDR3 DNA sequence: TGCAGTGCTAGCGCCCACCGGGACGTAACCTACGAGCAGTACTTC.

The J gene is TRBJ2-7, the V gene TRBV9; D is perhaps TRBD1 (6 bases). CDR3 length equals 16 residues. CDR1 SGDLS and CDR2 YYNGEE come from the germline V gene. V lost 0 bases, J lost 2 bases, and 15 bases lay in between. CDR3 amino acids: CASSVGGTWVAYEQYF. The CDR3 coding sequence is TGTGCCAGCAGCGTAGGTGGGACATGGGTCGCCTACGAGCAGTACTTC.

The V gene is TRBV21-1, the J gene TRBJ1-1; TRBD1 is the table's D call, not checked against the DNA. TRBV21-1 is a pseudogene. The CDR3 is made up of 17 amino acids. The CDR3 spells CASSQEDSDRVNTEAFF. The CDR3, as DNA: TGTGCCAGCAGCCAGGAGGACAGCGACCGGGTGAACACTGAAGCTTTCTTT.

This clonotype was observed a handful of times. The rearrangement links TRBV7-2 to TRBJ2-1; D ambiguous. This CDR3 region has 15 residues. The germline CDR1 and CDR2 sequences are SGHTA and FQGNSA. V lost 0 bases and J lost 6, with 12 bases in between. The CDR3 sequence: CASSLASPLGNEQFF. The CDR3 nucleotides are TGTGCCAGCAGCTTAGCGTCACCTTTGGGCAATGAGCAGTTCTTC.

The table lists this clonotype with a few counts. The chain has TRBV7-2 and TRBJ1-6, with D perhaps matching TRBD1 (6 bases). CDR3 length equals 14 residues. V lost 6 bases to trimming and J lost 6 bases, with 12 bases between them. Germline V gene lookup returns CDR1 SGHTA and CDR2 FQGNSA. CDR3 sequence reads: CASRGTRVNSPLHF. The CDR3 coding sequence is TGTGCCAGCAGGGGGACAAGGGTTAATTCACCCCTCCACTTT.

In its sample, this clonotype was seen many times. J is TRBJ2-7 and V is TRBV5-4; D remains unclear. Germline V lookup: CDR1 SGHNT, CDR2 YYREEE (reference sequence). Between the trimmed V and J ends, which lost 4 bases and 6 bases, there was a span of 17 bases. This CDR3 comprises 14 residues. In DNA form, the CDR3 reads TGTGCCAGCAGCACCGACCTCCAGGAGAGCGAGCAGTACTTC. This sequence encodes CASSTDLQESEQYF.

This clonotype appeared a few times. The CDR3 loop is CSVGRTDGTQYF. For the CDR3, the DNA is TGCAGCGTTGGACGGACTGACGGGACCCAGTACTTC. V usage is TRBV29-1 and J usage is TRBJ2-5, with TRBD2 as a possible D gene (5 bases). Trimming shortened V by 4 bases and J by 7 bases, and 13 bases separated the two germline ends. The CDR3 totals 12 residues. The V gene's germline CDR1 is SQVTM and CDR2 ANQGSEA.

The V gene is TRBV5-1, the J gene TRBJ2-3; a weak D match, TRBD1 (6 bases). Trimming took 4 bases from V and 4 from J, leaving 19 bases between them. Germline V CDR1 and CDR2: SGHRS, YFSETQ. The CDR3 contains 16 residues. The CDR3 DNA sequence: TGCGCCAGCAGCAGGGGAGCGGACAGTGGGTCAGATACGCAGTATTTT. Its translation: CASSRGADSGSDTQYF.

This clonotype has only a few counts. The DNA of the CDR3 is TGTGCCAGTAGTATGCAGGGGGCCGCGGAGACCCAGTACTTC. It translates to CASSMQGAAETQYF. The chain has TRBV19 and TRBJ2-5, with 8 bases aligning to TRBD1. CDR3 length equals 14 residues. The junction had 5 bases not matched to a gene; V was cut back by 3 bases and J by 5 bases. Germline V gives CDR1 LNHDA, CDR2 SQIVND (reference sequence).

This clonotype has only a few counts. The chain employs TRBV29-1 and TRBJ2-1; 7 bases align to TRBD2. This CDR3 contains 17 residues. V lost 6 bases to trimming and J lost 2 bases; unmatched junction nucleotides: 16. Germline CDR1 is SQVTM and CDR2 is ANQGSEA. CDR3 in DNA: TGCAGCGTCACGAGGGTCACTAGCGCAAACGCCTACAATGAGCAGTTCTTC. This gives the protein CSVTRVTSANAYNEQFF.

This clonotype was counted a few times. This chain joins TRBV24-1 and TRBJ2-2; weak D call: TRBD2 (6 bases). CDR3 length equals 14 residues. From germline, CDR1 is KGHDR and CDR2 SFDVKD. V shed 7 bases and J shed 0 bases, with 8 bases lying between them. This chain's CDR3 is CATRGRTNTGELFF. The CDR3 region has the DNA TGTGCCACCAGAGGGAGGACGAACACCGGGGAGCTGTTTTTT.